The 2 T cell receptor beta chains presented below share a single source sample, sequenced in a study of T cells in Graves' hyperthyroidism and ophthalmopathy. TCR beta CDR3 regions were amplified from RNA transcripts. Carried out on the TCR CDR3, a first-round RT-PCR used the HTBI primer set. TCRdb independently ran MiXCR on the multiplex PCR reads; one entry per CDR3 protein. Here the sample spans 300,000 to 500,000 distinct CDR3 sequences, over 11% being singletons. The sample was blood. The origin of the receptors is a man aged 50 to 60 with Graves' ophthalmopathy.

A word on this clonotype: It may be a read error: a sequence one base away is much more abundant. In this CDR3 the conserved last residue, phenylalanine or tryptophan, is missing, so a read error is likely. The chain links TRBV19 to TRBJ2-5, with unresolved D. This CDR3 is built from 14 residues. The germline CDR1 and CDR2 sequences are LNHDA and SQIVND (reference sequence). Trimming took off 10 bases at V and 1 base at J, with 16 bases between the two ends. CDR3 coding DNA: TGTGCCACTCGATATTCGGACCTCCAAGAGACCCAGTACCTC. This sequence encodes CATRYSDLQETQYL.

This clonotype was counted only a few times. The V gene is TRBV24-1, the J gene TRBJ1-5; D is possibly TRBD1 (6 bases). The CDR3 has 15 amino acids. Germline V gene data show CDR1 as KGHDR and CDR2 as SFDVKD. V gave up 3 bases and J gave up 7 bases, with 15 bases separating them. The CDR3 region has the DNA TGTGCCACCAGTGATCCTCGGGGGCTCGGACAGCCCCAGCATTTT. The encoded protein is CATSDPRGLGQPQHF.